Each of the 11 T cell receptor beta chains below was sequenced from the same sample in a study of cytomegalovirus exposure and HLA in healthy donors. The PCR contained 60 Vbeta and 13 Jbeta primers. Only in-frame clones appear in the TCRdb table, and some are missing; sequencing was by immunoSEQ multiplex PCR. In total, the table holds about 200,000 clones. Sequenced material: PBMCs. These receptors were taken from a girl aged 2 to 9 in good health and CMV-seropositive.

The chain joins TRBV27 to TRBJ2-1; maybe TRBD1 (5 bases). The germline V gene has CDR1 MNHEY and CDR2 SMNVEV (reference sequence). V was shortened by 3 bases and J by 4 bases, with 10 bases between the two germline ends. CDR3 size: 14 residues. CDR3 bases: TGTGCCAGCAGTTTCTCTAGGGGATACAATGAGCAGTTCTTC. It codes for CASSFSRGYNEQFF.

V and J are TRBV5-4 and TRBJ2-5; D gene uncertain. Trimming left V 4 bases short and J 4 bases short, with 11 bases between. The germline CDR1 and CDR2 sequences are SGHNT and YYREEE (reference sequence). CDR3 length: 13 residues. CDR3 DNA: TGTGCCAGCAGCCTCTCGACACGAGAGACCCAGTACTTC. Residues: CASSLSTRETQYF.

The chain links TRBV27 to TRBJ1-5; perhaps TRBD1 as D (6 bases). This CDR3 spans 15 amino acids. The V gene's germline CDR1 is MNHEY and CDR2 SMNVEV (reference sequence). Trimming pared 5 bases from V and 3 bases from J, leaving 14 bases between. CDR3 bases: TGTGCCAGCAGTACCGGGACACCTCCCAATCAGCCCCAGCATTTT. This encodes CASSTGTPPNQPQHF.

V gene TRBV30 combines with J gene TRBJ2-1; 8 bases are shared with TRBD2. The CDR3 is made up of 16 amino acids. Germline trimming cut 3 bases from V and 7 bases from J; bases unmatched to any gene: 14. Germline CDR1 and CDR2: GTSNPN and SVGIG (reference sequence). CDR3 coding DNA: TGTGCCTGGAGCCCCCCCGGGACTAGTTTTTCAAATGAGCAGTTCTTC. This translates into CAWSPPGTSFSNEQFF.

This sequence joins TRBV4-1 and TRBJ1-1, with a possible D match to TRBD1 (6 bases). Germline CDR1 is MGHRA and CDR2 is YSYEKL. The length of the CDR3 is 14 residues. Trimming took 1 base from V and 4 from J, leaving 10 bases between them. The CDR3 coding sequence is TGCGCCAGCAGCCAAGTCAAGGACAGCACTGAAGCTTTCTTT. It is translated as CASSQVKDSTEAFF.

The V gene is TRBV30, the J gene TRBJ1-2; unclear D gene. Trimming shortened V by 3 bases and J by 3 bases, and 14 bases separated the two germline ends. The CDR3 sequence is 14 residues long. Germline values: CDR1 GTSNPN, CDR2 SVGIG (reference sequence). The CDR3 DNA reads TGTGCCTGGAGAGGGAACGGAGGGTACTATGGCTACACCTTC. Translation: CAWRGNGGYYGYTF.

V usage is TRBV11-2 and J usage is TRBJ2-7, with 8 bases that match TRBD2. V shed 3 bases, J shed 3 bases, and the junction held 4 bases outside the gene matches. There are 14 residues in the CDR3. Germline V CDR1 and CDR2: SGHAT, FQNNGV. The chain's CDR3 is CASSFTSGHYEQYF. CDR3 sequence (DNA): TGTGCCAGCAGCTTTACTAGCGGACACTACGAGCAGTACTTC. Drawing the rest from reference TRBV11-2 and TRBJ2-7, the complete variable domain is EAGVAQSPRYKIIEKRQSVAFWCNPISGHATLYWYQQILGQGPKLLIQFQNNGVVDDSQLPKDRFSAERLKGVDSTLKIQPAKLEDSAVYLCASSFTSGHYEQYFGPGTRLTVT.

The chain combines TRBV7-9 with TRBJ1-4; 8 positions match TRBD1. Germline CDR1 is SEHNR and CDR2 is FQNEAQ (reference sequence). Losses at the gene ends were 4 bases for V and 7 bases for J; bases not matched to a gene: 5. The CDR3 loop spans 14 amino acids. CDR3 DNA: TGTGCCAGCAGCTCAAGGACAGGGAGTGAAAAACTGTTTTTT. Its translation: CASSSRTGSEKLFF. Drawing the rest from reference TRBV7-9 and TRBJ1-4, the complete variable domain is DTGVSQNPRHKITKRGQNVTFRCDPISEHNRLYWYRQTLGQGPEFLTYFQNEAQLEKSRLLSDRFSAERPKGSFSTLEIQRTEQGDSAMYLCASSSRTGSEKLFFGSGTQLSVL.

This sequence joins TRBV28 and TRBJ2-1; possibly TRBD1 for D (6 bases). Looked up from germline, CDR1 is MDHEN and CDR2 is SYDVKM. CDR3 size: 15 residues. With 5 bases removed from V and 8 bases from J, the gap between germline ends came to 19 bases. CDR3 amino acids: CASSPLWQGSHEQFF. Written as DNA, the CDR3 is TGTGCCAGCAGTCCCTTGTGGCAGGGGTCTCATGAGCAGTTCTTC. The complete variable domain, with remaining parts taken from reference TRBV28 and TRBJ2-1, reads DVKVTQSSRYLVKRTGEKVFLECVQDMDHENMFWYRQDPGLGLRLIYFSYDVKMKEKGDIPEGYSVSREKKERFSLILESASTNQTSMYLCASSPLWQGSHEQFFGPGTRLTVL.

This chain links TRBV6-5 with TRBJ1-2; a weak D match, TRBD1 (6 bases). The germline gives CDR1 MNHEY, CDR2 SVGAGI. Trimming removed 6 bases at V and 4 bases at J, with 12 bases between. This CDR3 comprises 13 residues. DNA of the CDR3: TGTGCCAGCAGAAGGGGGAAACTCTATGGCTACACCTTC. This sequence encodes CASRRGKLYGYTF.

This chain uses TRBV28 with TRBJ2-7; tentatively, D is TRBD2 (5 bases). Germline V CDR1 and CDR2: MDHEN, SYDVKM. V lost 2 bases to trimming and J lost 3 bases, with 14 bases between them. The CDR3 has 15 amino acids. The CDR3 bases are TGTGCCAGCAGTTTAATGGCAGGCCGGGGCTACGAGCAGTACTTC. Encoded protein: CASSLMAGRGYEQYF.